The present T cell receptor (beta chain) was sequenced within a study of blood T cell repertoires in COVID-19. The wider study: Samples of COVID-19 (acute and convalescent) were obtained from the United States, Italy and Spain. Sample material is recorded as cDNA or gDNA derived from T cells, B-cell-depleted T cells, or PBMCs.

The authors' processing: Researchers report that nucleated cell counts were estimated from reference gene primer amplification. The data were produced by immunoSEQ multiplex PCR, yet TCRdb's version contains in-frame clones alone and is incomplete. V, J and clone size were drawn from that table, and D and trimming were deduced from the DNA. Of 55,000 to 80,000 clones listed, approximately 85% are singletons. The CDR3 covers 12 residues. Germline V gene lookup returns CDR1 MDHEN and CDR2 SYDVKM. The V end was cut by 8 bases, the J end by 1 base, with 6 bases between. The material sequenced was peripheral blood. V usage is TRBV28 and J usage is TRBJ1-5; TRBD1 might be the D (5 bases). The sequence was obtained from a human donor in a cohort sampled during active COVID-19. As DNA, the CDR3 is TGTGCCAGCGGGGGGAGCAATCAGCCCCAGCATTTT. It is translated as CASGGSNQPQHF.